Shown below are 6 T cell receptor beta chains from a single sample sequenced in a study of cytomegalovirus exposure and HLA in healthy donors. Use of 60 Vbeta and 13 Jbeta primers characterized the PCR. Sequencing was performed with immunoSEQ multiplex PCR; in TCRdb, only in-frame clones are kept and a portion is missing. The profile shows 100,000 to 150,000 clones, approximately 83% of them singletons. The sample comprised PBMCs. The source of these receptors is a girl aged 2 to 9 in good health and CMV-seronegative.

This sequence joins TRBV5-1 and TRBJ2-5; 8 bases are a match to TRBD2. The CDR3 totals 14 residues. Trimming took 6 bases from V and 4 from J; bases not matched to a gene: 8. Per germline, CDR1 SGHRS and CDR2 YFSETQ. This CDR3 reads CASKLREGPETQYF. The CDR3 DNA is TGCGCCAGCAAGTTACGGGAGGGCCCAGAGACCCAGTACTTC.

The chain links TRBV12-5 to TRBJ2-1, with D possibly TRBD2 on 5 matching bases. CDR1 is LGHNT, CDR2 FRNRAP, per germline. The length of the CDR3 is 12 residues. V was pared by 0 bases and J by 10 bases, with 7 bases between. The chain's CDR3 is CASGLVGAEQFF. CDR3 DNA: TGTGCTAGTGGTTTGGTGGGAGCGGAGCAGTTCTTC.

The chain recombines TRBV6-6 with TRBJ1-1, with D hard to call. Trimming took 5 bases from V and 1 from J, leaving 8 bases between them. This CDR3 has 13 amino acids. Germline loops: CDR1 MNHNY, CDR2 SVGAGI (reference sequence). This chain's CDR3 is CASSTTRNTEAFF. The CDR3 DNA sequence: TGTGCCAGCAGTACTACAAGGAACACTGAAGCTTTCTTT.

V and J are TRBV10-3 and TRBJ2-7; possible D gene TRBD2, 5 bases. The V end lost 5 bases, the J end lost 7 bases, and 15 bases lay between the germline ends. This CDR3 contains 13 residues. CDR1 is ENHRY, CDR2 SYGVKD, per germline. CDR3 in DNA: TGTGCCATCAGTCGCGGACTGTACGGGGAGCAGTACTTC. This sequence encodes CAISRGLYGEQYF.

The table lists this clone with a few counts. The rearrangement uses TRBV2 and TRBJ2-7; 7 bases are a match to TRBD2. The V and J ends lost 5 bases and 6 bases, in that order; junction bases with no gene match: 10. Germline assignment: CDR1 SNHLY and CDR2 FYNNEI. The CDR3 extends over 14 amino acids. The CDR3: CASSFREGRGEQYF. In DNA form, the CDR3 reads TGTGCCAGCAGTTTTAGGGAGGGCCGGGGCGAGCAGTACTTC.

The rearrangement joins TRBV15 to TRBJ1-6, with a tentative D call TRBD1 (5 bases). V was pared by 0 bases and J by 10 bases, with 16 bases between. From germline, CDR1 is LNHNV and CDR2 YYDKDF (reference sequence). This CDR3 has 16 amino acids. The CDR3 coding sequence is TGTGCCACCAGCAGAGATTCTACCAGGCCAGGGTCACCCCTCCACTTT. Translating gives CATSRDSTRPGSPLHF.